This T cell receptor beta chain was recovered during a study of blood T cell repertoires in COVID-19. Whole-study context: PBMCs, B-cell-depleted T cells, or T cells were the source of the cDNA or gDNA that made up the material.

The CDR3 runs 15 residues. Germline trimming cut 4 bases from V and 2 bases from J; bases unmatched to any gene: 7. CDR1 is SGHVS and CDR2 is FQNEAQ in the germline V gene. TCRdb's table, derived via immunoSEQ multiplex PCR, lists solely in-frame clones and lacks some. The data contain 95,000 to 150,000 clones, over 75% of them singletons. The sample was peripheral blood. The sequence was collected from a woman older than 75 with acute or convalescent COVID-19. The chain couples TRBV7-8 to TRBJ1-2; 7 nucleotides line up with TRBD1. The CDR3 spells CASSSGTATNYGYTF. The CDR3 coding sequence is TGTGCCAGCAGCTCCGGGACAGCGACGAACTATGGCTACACCTTC.